One and the same sample provided the 24 T cell receptor beta chains below, sequenced in a study of regulatory T cells in long-lasting Graves disease. Both iRepertoire HTBI primers and Arm-PCR of CDR3 regions were used to build the TCR beta libraries. In TCRdb, the multiplex PCR reads were re-called with MiXCR into one record per CDR3 protein. The sample includes around 450,000 distinct CDR3 sequences, roughly 21% of them seen just once. Time point denoted: persistent/refractory GD, antithyroid drugs over 5 years with positive TRAb. RNA isolated from PBMCs was used to make the TCR library. The sequencing used peripheral blood mononuclear cells (PBMCs), collected when the disease was refractory, from a patient treated with antithyroid drugs. Every receptor here comes from a female donor with Graves disease.

The gene calls are TRBV7-2 and TRBJ1-3; D is undetermined. CDR3 length: 13 residues. Germline values: CDR1 SGHTA, CDR2 FQGNSA. V was clipped by 5 bases and J by 4 bases, with 9 bases between them. The CDR3 region has the DNA TGTGCCAGCAGCAACCCCTCGGGAAACACCATATATTTT. Amino acid sequence: CASSNPSGNTIYF.

About this clonotype: Given a much more abundant clone one base away, this may be a read error. The chain couples TRBV29-1 to TRBJ2-5; the D gene is possibly TRBD1 (6 bases). Germline V gene sequence: CDR1 SQVTM, CDR2 ANQGSEA. There are 14 residues in the CDR3. The CDR3 loop is CSVGTQDRQEAQYF. CDR3 nucleotide sequence: TGCAGCGTGGGGACACAGGATCGCCAAGAGGCCCAGTACTTC.

A few counts support this clonotype. The rearrangement links TRBV5-6 to TRBJ1-3; D not resolved. Germline values: CDR1 SGHDT, CDR2 YYEEEE. The CDR3 sequence is 12 residues long. V lost 2 bases and J 5 bases, leaving 5 bases between the germline ends. Here the CDR3 reads CASSFERNTIYF. The DNA for the CDR3 is TGTGCCAGCAGCTTCGAAAGAAACACCATATATTTT. Together with reference TRBV5-6 and TRBJ1-3, the CDR3 gives the full variable domain: DAGVTQSPTHLIKTRGQQVTLRCSPKSGHDTVSWYQQALGQGPQFIFQYYEEEERQRGNFPDRFSGHQFPNYSSELNVNALLLGDSALYLCASSFERNTIYFGEGSWLTVV.

This clonotype was observed once. This chain joins TRBV15 and TRBJ1-2; 7 positions agree with TRBD1. V gave up 2 bases and J gave up 6 bases; unmatched junction bases: 6. The CDR3 consists of 14 residues. Germline V lookup: CDR1 LNHNV, CDR2 YYDKDF (reference sequence). This CDR3 is CATSRTTGPHGYTF. CDR3 DNA: TGTGCCACCAGCAGAACGACAGGGCCCCATGGCTACACCTTC.

The chain is built from TRBV24-1 and TRBJ2-1; D is ambiguous. The CDR3 consists of 11 residues. V was cut by 1 base and J by 8 bases, with 2 bases left in between. CDR1 and CDR2 (germline): KGHDR, SFDVKD. The CDR3 reads CATSDFDEQFF. CDR3 nucleotides: TGTGCCACCAGTGATTTCGATGAGCAGTTCTTC.

This clonotype was picked up many times. V gene TRBV12-5 combines with J gene TRBJ2-7, with a tentative D call TRBD1 (5 bases). The CDR3 is made up of 16 amino acids. Looked up from germline, CDR1 is LGHNT and CDR2 is FRNRAP. Between the trimmed V and J ends, which lost 0 bases and 0 bases, there was a span of 12 bases. CDR3 coding DNA: TGTGCTAGTGGTTTGGTACAGGTCCCCTTCTCCTACGAGCAGTACTTC. Residues: CASGLVQVPFSYEQYF.

This clonotype has at least ten counts. This chain connects TRBV6-1 to TRBJ2-2; TRBD1 might be the D (5 bases). Deletions cut 6 bases from V and 6 bases from J, with 11 bases between. This CDR3 region has 13 residues. Germline lookup yields CDR1 MNHNS and CDR2 SASEGT. The CDR3 bases are TGTGCCAGCAGCCCAGGGTGGGCCGGGGAGCTGTTTTTT. This gives the protein CASSPGWAGELFF.

A word on this clonotype: One end of the junction does not line up with germline, which may come from a read error. V and J are TRBV2 and TRBJ1-3; 8 bases are a match to TRBD1. Germline loops: CDR1 SNHLY, CDR2 FYNNEI. The CDR3 contains 13 residues. CDR3 coding DNA: TGTGCCAGCAGTGACACAGGGGGAAACACCATACATTTT. This gives the protein CASSDTGGNTIHF.

This clonotype was found many times. The chain carries TRBV7-2 and TRBJ1-5, with D maybe TRBD1 (6 bases). Between the trimmed V and J ends, which lost 5 bases and 0 bases, there was a span of 17 bases. CDR1 is SGHTA, CDR2 FQGNSA, per germline. CDR3 length equals 17 residues. CDR3 protein: CASSQKPTGYSNQPQHF. In nucleotides, the CDR3 is TGTGCCAGCAGCCAAAAACCGACAGGCTATAGCAATCAGCCCCAGCATTTT. Complete variable domain (other parts from reference TRBV7-2 and TRBJ1-5): GAGVSQSPSNKVTEKGKDVELRCDPISGHTALYWYRQSLGQGLEFLIYFQGNSAPDKSGLPSDRFSAERTGGSVSTLTIQRTQQEDSAVYLCASSQKPTGYSNQPQHFGDGTRLSIL.

In this sample, this clonotype turned up many times. The CDR3 DNA is TGCAGTGCGGGACTAGCGGGAGGGCCTGAGACCCAGTACTTC. Translating gives CSAGLAGGPETQYF. This sequence joins TRBV20-1 and TRBJ2-5; 16 bases fit TRBD2. Germline V CDR1 and CDR2: DFQATT, SNEGSKA (reference sequence). Losses at the gene ends were 6 bases for V and 5 bases for J; bases not matched to a gene: 3. The CDR3 covers 14 residues.

The chain uses TRBV6-1 and TRBJ2-7; D unresolved. Germline CDR1 is MNHNS and CDR2 is SASEGT. Deletions cut 5 bases from V and 8 bases from J, with 10 bases between. CDR3 length: 11 amino acids. DNA for the CDR3: TGTGCCAGCAGTCGAAGTCAGCAGCAGTACTTC. This codes for CASSRSQQQYF.

This chain uses TRBV6-1 with TRBJ2-5; D might be TRBD1 or TRBD2, each matching 5 bases. Trimming pared 5 bases from V and 7 bases from J, leaving 17 bases between. The CDR3 has 14 amino acids. The germline CDR1 and CDR2 sequences are MNHNS and SASEGT. The CDR3 DNA reads as TGTGCCAGCAGTCCCGCGGGCCTTGGGGCGACCCAGTACTTC. This translates into CASSPAGLGATQYF.

A remark on this clonotype: A read error may be the cause here, since a much bigger clone is one base away. The CDR3 DNA sequence: TGTGCCAGCAGCCCCGGGGTGCACGAGCGGTACTTC. Its translation is CASSPGVHERYF. The rearrangement uses TRBV5-5 and TRBJ2-7, with D maybe TRBD2 (5 bases). The CDR3 is 12 residues long. The germline gives CDR1 SGHKS, CDR2 YYEKEE (reference sequence).

The chain recombines TRBV28 with TRBJ2-3; D is possibly TRBD2 (5 bases). Trimming pared 2 bases from V and 1 base from J, leaving 10 bases between. The CDR3 runs 15 residues. Germline V lookup: CDR1 MDHEN, CDR2 SYDVKM. CDR3 loop: CASSLGSDRTDTQYF. The DNA for the CDR3 is TGTGCCAGCAGTTTAGGGAGCGACCGCACAGATACGCAGTATTTT.

There are a few counts of this clonotype. The chain has TRBV9 and TRBJ1-2; possibly TRBD1 for D (5 bases). Germline CDR1 SGDLS, CDR2 YYNGEE. The CDR3 has 14 amino acids. V gave up 6 bases and J gave up 1 base, with 13 bases separating them. The CDR3 DNA sequence: TGTGCCAGCACCCTTGGGACTGATAACTATGGCTACACCTTC. Translation gives CASTLGTDNYGYTF.

This clonotype was counted a few times. The J gene is TRBJ2-1, the V gene TRBV6-1; possibly TRBD1 or TRBD2 for D (6 bases each). V lost 6 bases and J lost 8, with 17 bases in between. CDR1 and CDR2 (germline): MNHNS, SASEGT. CDR3 length: 14 residues. This chain's CDR3 is CASRRGVGAYEQFF. The CDR3 nucleotides are TGTGCCAGCAGAAGGGGGGTGGGGGCTTATGAGCAGTTCTTC.

A few counts support this clonotype. This chain connects TRBV5-1 to TRBJ2-7; 8 bases fit TRBD1. Germline-derived CDR1 and CDR2 are SGHRS and YFSETQ. V dropped 4 bases and J dropped 2; count of bases not matched to a gene: 11. There are 16 residues in the CDR3. CDR3 sequence reads: CASSPEVTGVAYEQYF. CDR3 DNA: TGCGCCAGCAGCCCTGAAGTGACAGGGGTTGCCTACGAGCAGTACTTC.

This CDR3 is CASSQSPSGQQYF. The CDR3 coding sequence is TGTGCCAGCAGCCAATCTCCTAGCGGGCAACAGTACTTC. J is TRBJ2-4 and V is TRBV14; TRBD2 agrees at 8 bases. Germline V gene data show CDR1 as SGHDN and CDR2 as FVKESK. The V and J ends lost 2 bases and 13 bases, in that order; junction bases with no gene match: 7. This CDR3 comprises 13 residues.

This clonotype was recorded many times. CDR3 sequence: CATSDFNGGETQYF. CDR3 DNA sequence: TGTGCCACCAGTGATTTTAACGGTGGAGAGACCCAGTACTTC. V and J are TRBV24-1 and TRBJ2-5; D is unresolved. Trimming stripped 1 base from V and 4 bases from J, with 9 bases between. This CDR3 has 14 residues. Germline assignment: CDR1 KGHDR and CDR2 SFDVKD.

The table lists this clonotype with many counts. The J gene is TRBJ2-7, the V gene TRBV12-3 or TRBV12-4, with 9 bases matching TRBD2. The CDR3 runs 15 residues. Trimming removed 3 bases from V and 2 bases from J; junction bases left unmatched: 5. CDR3 DNA sequence: TGTGCCAGCAGTTTGGTCGGCGGGAGGGCCTACGAGCAGTACTTC. It encodes CASSLVGGRAYEQYF.

This clonotype was detected once. This chain links TRBV12-3 or TRBV12-4 with TRBJ2-7, with TRBD1 matching 7 bases. The length of the CDR3 is 14 residues. Trimming at V came to 7 bases and at J to 4 bases, leaving 10 bases not matched to a gene. CDR3 in amino acids: CASTPGGYPYEQYF. CDR3 bases: TGTGCCAGCACCCCAGGGGGATACCCGTACGAGCAGTACTTC.

This clonotype was recorded at least ten times. The chain carries TRBV28 and TRBJ1-1; D gene ambiguous. CDR3 size: 13 residues. CDR1 and CDR2 (germline): MDHEN, SYDVKM. The V and J ends lost 6 bases and 1 base respectively, with 9 bases between them. The CDR3: CASSWDSNTEAFF. DNA of the CDR3: TGTGCCAGCAGCTGGGATTCGAACACTGAAGCTTTCTTT. Using reference TRBV28 and TRBJ1-1 for the parts outside the CDR3, the full variable domain is DVKVTQSSRYLVKRTGEKVFLECVQDMDHENMFWYRQDPGLGLRLIYFSYDVKMKEKGDIPEGYSVSREKKERFSLILESASTNQTSMYLCASSWDSNTEAFFGQGTRLTVV.

CDR3 nucleotide sequence: TGTGCCAGTAGTATGCGACTAGCAGAATACGAGCAGTACTTC. It yields the protein CASSMRLAEYEQYF. V and J are TRBV19 and TRBJ2-7, with 7 bases lining up with TRBD2. Germline loops: CDR1 LNHDA, CDR2 SQIVND (reference sequence). V gave up 3 bases and J gave up 4 bases; unmatched junction bases: 6. The CDR3 extends over 14 amino acids.

This rearrangement joins TRBV30 to TRBJ1-5, with a weak D call TRBD1 (6 bases). The V end lost 4 bases, the J end lost 0 bases, and 10 bases lay between the germline ends. Germline CDR1 is GTSNPN and CDR2 is SVGIG (reference sequence). This CDR3 is built from 14 residues. The CDR3 DNA reads TGTGCCTGGAACCAGGGGAATAGCAATCAGCCCCAGCATTTT. This translates into CAWNQGNSNQPQHF.